The 28 T cell receptor beta chains below come from one sample, sequenced in a study of OX40 agonist ivuxolimab in advanced cancers. Here immunoSEQ multiplex PCR was the method, and the copy in TCRdb shows in-frame clones only, minus some. The sample has roughly 40,000 clones, 92% seen once. Sequenced here: CD4+ or CD8+ T cells sorted from blood, sampled in a trial of the OX40 agonist ivuxolimab. All receptors come from an adult with an advanced solid tumor such as melanoma, head and neck, liver or kidney cancer.

V usage is TRBV29-1 and J usage is TRBJ2-7; D perhaps matches TRBD2 (6 bases). V was clipped by 6 bases and J by 2 bases, with 20 bases between them. From germline, CDR1 is SQVTM and CDR2 ANQGSEA. The CDR3 totals 15 residues. The CDR3 DNA follows: TGCAGCGTGCCGGGGACTGGGGGACTTACCTACGAGCAGTACTTC. Translated, it gives CSVPGTGGLTYEQYF.

The chain recombines TRBV15 with TRBJ2-3, with D perhaps TRBD2 (5 bases). CDR1 and CDR2 from the germline V gene are LNHNV and YYDKDF (reference sequence). V was cut by 4 bases and J by 10 bases, with 12 bases left in between. The CDR3 contains 12 residues. Here the CDR3 DNA reads TGTGCCACCAGCAAACTAGGTTATGCGCAGTATTTT. Translation: CATSKLGYAQYF. The variable domain in full, with the rest retrieved from reference TRBV15 and TRBJ2-3, is DAMVIQNPRYQVTQFGKPVTLSCSQTLNHNVMYWYQQKSSQAPKLLFHYYDKDFNNEADTPDNFQSRRPNTSFCFLDIRSPGLGDTAMYLCATSKLGYAQYFGPGTRLTVL.

The chain joins TRBV4-1 to TRBJ2-1; D uncertain. Trimming removed 0 bases from V and 12 bases from J, with 18 bases in between. Germline V lookup: CDR1 MGHRA, CDR2 YSYEKL. The CDR3 is 15 amino acids. DNA for the CDR3: TGCGCCAGCAGCCAAGATGAAATCCGATACGTCGCGCAGTTCTTC. The encoded protein is CASSQDEIRYVAQFF.

This clone occurred once. The chain couples TRBV6-5 to TRBJ2-1; TRBD2 agrees at 10 bases. V was pared by 4 bases and J by 7 bases, with 7 bases of the junction left unmatched. The CDR3 has 15 amino acids. The V gene's germline CDR1 is MNHEY and CDR2 SVGAGI. DNA of the CDR3: TGTGCCAGCAGTTTGGCACTAGCGGGAAGGAATGAGCAGTTCTTC. Translated: CASSLALAGRNEQFF.

V gene TRBV2 combines with J gene TRBJ2-7; D unresolved. The germline V and J ends were trimmed by 2 bases and 6 bases, with 5 bases remaining between them. The CDR3 is made up of 11 amino acids. CDR1 is SNHLY, CDR2 FYNNEI, per germline. CDR3 sequence (DNA): TGTGCCAGCAGTGAACTACGCGAGCAGTACTTC. Its protein product is CASSELREQYF. Full variable domain (outside the CDR3, taken from reference TRBV2 and TRBJ2-7): EPEVTQTPSHQVTQMGQEVILRCVPISNHLYFYWYRQILGQKVEFLVSFYNNEISEKSEIFDDQFSVERPDGSNFTLKIRSTKLEDSAMYFCASSELREQYFGPGTRLTVT.

The rearrangement uses TRBV7-2 and TRBJ2-7; D possibly corresponds to TRBD1 (5 bases). V dropped 0 bases and J dropped 5 bases, with 14 bases sitting between them. This CDR3 is built from 15 residues. CDR1 is SGHTA, CDR2 FQGNSA, per germline. As DNA, the CDR3 is TGTGCCAGCAGCTTAGCGCTCCAGGGCGAAGACGAGCAGTACTTC. It specifies CASSLALQGEDEQYF.

The chain joins TRBV25-1 to TRBJ2-1, with a tentative D call TRBD2 (6 bases). CDR3 size: 14 residues. Germline V gene sequence: CDR1 MGHDK, CDR2 SYGVNS. V shed 2 bases and J shed 5 bases, with 10 bases lying between them. The CDR3 reads CASSEAGPDNEQFF. The DNA for the CDR3 is TGTGCCAGCAGTGAAGCGGGACCGGACAATGAGCAGTTCTTC.

The chain recombines TRBV7-3 with TRBJ1-1; a weak D match, TRBD1 (5 bases). Germline CDR1 and CDR2: SGHTA and FQGTGA. The V end lost 5 bases, the J end lost 4 bases, and 20 bases lay between the germline ends. CDR3 size: 16 residues. The CDR3: CASSPNLKGAFTEAFF. DNA of the CDR3: TGTGCCAGCAGCCCAAACCTGAAAGGGGCCTTCACTGAAGCTTTCTTT.

The chain joins TRBV11-2 to TRBJ2-1, with D unresolved. The CDR3 runs 14 residues. Per the germline V gene, CDR1 is SGHAT and CDR2 is FQNNGV. V lost 0 bases and J lost 8, with 11 bases in between. The CDR3 DNA follows: TGTGCCAGCAGCTTAGAACACCCCTCGGATGAGCAGTTCTTC. Translation: CASSLEHPSDEQFF.

V gene TRBV27 combines with J gene TRBJ2-7; D remains unclear. V gave up 5 bases and J gave up 4 bases, with 15 bases separating them. The CDR3 has 14 amino acids. Germline V CDR1 and CDR2: MNHEY, SMNVEV (reference sequence). This CDR3 is CASSPLTEVYEQYF. CDR3 sequence (DNA): TGTGCCAGCAGTCCCTTGACCGAAGTGTACGAGCAGTACTTC.

With respect to this clone: This same CDR3 is encoded by further DNA sequences in the sample. The chain uses TRBV27 and TRBJ2-1; 11 nucleotides align to TRBD2. The CDR3 consists of 15 residues. CDR1 is MNHEY, CDR2 SMNVEV, per germline (reference sequence). Unmatched junction bases numbered 5, after V lost 5 bases and J lost 5 bases. CDR3 DNA sequence: TGTGCCAGCAGTCCGGGACTAGCGGTAAACAATGAGCAGTTCTTC. Translation: CASSPGLAVNNEQFF.

V and J are TRBV11-3 and TRBJ1-1; 8 bases line up with TRBD1. This CDR3 comprises 14 residues. Unmatched junction bases numbered 5, after V lost 4 bases and J lost 4 bases. CDR1 is SGHNT, CDR2 YENEEA, per germline. The CDR3 spells CASSSDRGGTEAFF. CDR3 nucleotide sequence: TGTGCCAGCAGCTCCGACAGGGGTGGCACTGAAGCTTTCTTT. Variable domain in full (rest from reference TRBV11-3 and TRBJ1-1): EAGVVQSPRYKIIEKKQPVAFWCNPISGHNTLYWYLQNLGQGPELLIRYENEEAVDDSQLPKDRFSAERLKGVDSTLKIQPAELGDSAVYLCASSSDRGGTEAFFGQGTRLTVV.

The genes are TRBV25-1 and TRBJ2-2; D may be TRBD1 (6 bases). The CDR3 covers 16 residues. Deletions cut 5 bases from V and 4 bases from J, with 17 bases between. Per germline, CDR1 MGHDK and CDR2 SYGVNS. The CDR3 coding sequence is TGTGCCAGCAGTACAAGGACCGGGACAACCACCGGGGAGCTGTTTTTT. It encodes CASSTRTGTTTGELFF.

This chain connects TRBV28 to TRBJ2-1; 7 positions agree with TRBD2. The germline gives CDR1 MDHEN, CDR2 SYDVKM. CDR3 length equals 14 residues. The junction had 9 bases not matched to a gene; V was cut back by 6 bases and J by 7 bases. The CDR3 sequence: CASRVTAGVNEQFF. CDR3 coding DNA: TGTGCCAGCAGAGTGACGGCGGGAGTGAATGAGCAGTTCTTC.

The chain joins TRBV27 to TRBJ1-1; 7 bases are shared with TRBD1. The ends lost 2 bases at V and 1 base at J; junction bases unmatched: 7. CDR1 MNHEY and CDR2 SMNVEV come from the germline V gene (reference sequence). The CDR3 has 16 amino acids. This chain's CDR3 is CASSLKSGDRNTEAFF. DNA of the CDR3: TGTGCCAGCAGTTTAAAGTCCGGGGACAGGAACACTGAAGCTTTCTTT.

The J gene is TRBJ2-7, the V gene TRBV12-5; D ambiguous. Germline V CDR1 and CDR2: LGHNT, FRNRAP. The V gene lost 7 bases and the J gene lost 1 base, with 5 bases spanning the gap. This CDR3 is 11 amino acids long. The CDR3 DNA reads TGTGCTAGTGCCCTTTCCTACGAGCAGTACTTC. It is translated as CASALSYEQYF.

This clone is a singleton in its sample. V usage is TRBV7-2 and J usage is TRBJ2-2, with a tentative D call TRBD2 (7 bases). This CDR3 region has 17 residues. CDR1 is SGHTA, CDR2 FQGNSA, per germline. V lost 5 bases, J lost 0 bases, and 16 bases lay in between. The CDR3 DNA follows: TGTGCCAGCAGCCCGGGCGAGCGGGACACGAACACCGGGGAGCTGTTTTTT. Its translation is CASSPGERDTNTGELFF.

The J gene is TRBJ2-5, the V gene TRBV7-6; perhaps TRBD2 as D (5 bases). Deletions cut 5 bases from V and 5 bases from J, with 15 bases between. The CDR3 is 14 amino acids. Germline lookup yields CDR1 SGHVS and CDR2 FNYEAQ. CDR3 DNA sequence: TGTGCCAGCAGCAGAGGGTTAGCTCTGGAGACCCAGTACTTC. This codes for CASSRGLALETQYF.

V and J are TRBV7-6 and TRBJ1-4, with 8 nucleotides matching TRBD1. The CDR3 has 16 amino acids. Trimming at V came to 5 bases and at J to 5 bases, leaving 10 bases not matched to a gene. Germline V gene data show CDR1 as SGHVS and CDR2 as FNYEAQ. The CDR3 coding sequence is TGTGCCAGCAGCCCCGGGACAGGATTTGGAAATGAAAAACTGTTTTTT. This codes for CASSPGTGFGNEKLFF.

The rearrangement uses TRBV9 and TRBJ2-1; D is possibly TRBD1 or TRBD2 (5 bases each). The germline V gene encodes CDR1 SGDLS and CDR2 YYNGEE. Trimming removed 3 bases at V and 8 bases at J, with 9 bases between. There are 12 residues in the CDR3. CDR3 nucleotide sequence: TGTGCCAGCAGCGCCATGGGGGATGAGCAGTTCTTC. Translating gives CASSAMGDEQFF.

In this sample, this clone turned up once. The chain is built from TRBV5-1 and TRBJ2-3; 10 positions agree with TRBD2. The J segment lost 4 bases and the V segment lost 7 bases, leaving 9 bases of the junction unmatched. Looked up from germline, CDR1 is SGHRS and CDR2 is YFSETQ. The CDR3 length is 15 residues. The CDR3 here is CASQSSGSSADTQYF. The CDR3 nucleotides are TGCGCCAGCCAATCTAGCGGGAGTAGCGCAGATACGCAGTATTTT.

V and J are TRBV5-6 and TRBJ2-7; D possibly corresponds to TRBD2 (6 bases). Between the trimmed V and J ends, which lost 4 bases and 1 base, there was a span of 15 bases. This CDR3 comprises 15 residues. Germline values: CDR1 SGHDT, CDR2 YYEEEE. The CDR3 is CASSALAEKSYEQYF. The CDR3 bases are TGTGCCAGCAGCGCATTAGCGGAGAAATCCTACGAGCAGTACTTC.

V gene TRBV9 combines with J gene TRBJ2-2, with no clear D. The CDR3 covers 15 residues. V was pared by 0 bases and J by 0 bases, with 6 bases between. Germline V gene lookup returns CDR1 SGDLS and CDR2 YYNGEE. CDR3 amino acids: CASSVAGTNTGELFF. DNA of the CDR3: TGTGCCAGCAGCGTAGCGGGTACGAACACCGGGGAGCTGTTTTTT.

The rearrangement joins TRBV2 to TRBJ1-3, with D hard to call. V gave up 4 bases and J gave up 2 bases, with 6 bases separating them. This CDR3 contains 13 residues. In germline, CDR1 is SNHLY, CDR2 FYNNEI. The CDR3 nucleotides read TGTGCCAGCAGTGCGGGTCCTGGAAACACCATATATTTT. Translation: CASSAGPGNTIYF.

This chain links TRBV9 with TRBJ2-7; TRBD2 agrees at 8 bases. The CDR3 contains 15 residues. Germline assignment: CDR1 SGDLS and CDR2 YYNGEE. J lost 7 bases, V lost 2 bases, and 11 bases had no gene match. The CDR3 DNA sequence: TGTGCCAGCAGCGTCGGAACGGGAGGGCCTTGGGAGCAGTACTTC. This translates into CASSVGTGGPWEQYF.

CDR3 sequence reads: CASSSVPDQETQYF. The CDR3 region has the DNA TGTGCCAGTAGTAGCGTACCCGACCAAGAGACCCAGTACTTC. The chain uses TRBV19 and TRBJ2-5; D unclear. The CDR3 contains 14 residues. In germline, CDR1 is LNHDA, CDR2 SQIVND (reference sequence). Between the trimmed V and J ends, which lost 4 bases and 0 bases, there was a span of 9 bases.

The chain carries TRBV7-6 and TRBJ2-7; D tentatively fits TRBD1 or TRBD2 (7 bases each). This CDR3 has 13 residues. Germline CDR1 reads SGHVS; CDR2 reads FNYEAQ. The V end lost 1 base, the J end lost 7 bases, and 11 bases lay between the germline ends. The CDR3 nucleotides read TGTGCCAGCAGCTTAGGCAGGGGGGGAGAGCAGTACTTC. Translated, it gives CASSLGRGGEQYF.

The table lists this clone with a count of one. The chain recombines TRBV2 with TRBJ2-5; the D gene is possibly TRBD2 (5 bases). Germline CDR1 SNHLY, CDR2 FYNNEI. The CDR3 is 16 residues long. Trimming took off 2 bases at V and 3 bases at J, with 16 bases between the two ends. CDR3: CASSETSALAEETQYF. In DNA, the CDR3 is TGTGCCAGCAGTGAAACGTCAGCCCTAGCAGAAGAGACCCAGTACTTC.